Below are 18 T cell receptor beta chains sequenced from a single sample in a study of beta chain features in type 1 diabetes. The sequenced template was cDNA made from the entire isolated RNA. The method was immunoSEQ multiplex PCR; TCRdb's version includes in-frame clones alone and lacks a portion of them. The sample comprises some 44,000 clones, approximately 56% of which are singletons, and about 2.1% rests with the top ten. The sample was Tregs from blood. All receptors come from a woman between 18 and 30 years old in good health.

V and J are TRBV19 and TRBJ2-7, with 7 bases identical to TRBD1. CDR3 size: 15 residues. With 8 bases clipped from V and 4 bases from J, the junction kept 14 bases outside the gene matches. Germline CDR1 reads LNHDA; CDR2 reads SQIVND (reference sequence). The CDR3 DNA sequence: TGTGCCAGTGCAAAATTCCGGGACAGACCTTACGAGCAGTACTTC. It encodes CASAKFRDRPYEQYF. Full variable domain (missing parts from reference TRBV19 and TRBJ2-7): DGGITQSPKYLFRKEGQNVTLSCEQNLNHDAMYWYRQDPGQGLRLIYYSQIVNDFQKGDIAEGYSVSREKKESFPLTVTSAQKNPTAFYLCASAKFRDRPYEQYFGPGTRLTVT.

J is TRBJ1-5 and V is TRBV30; perhaps TRBD1 as D (6 bases). Germline CDR1 is GTSNPN and CDR2 is SVGIG (reference sequence). V was pared by 1 base and J by 2 bases, with 12 bases between. The CDR3 spans 15 residues. CDR3 coding DNA: TGTGCCTGGAGTGAACAGGGAATCGGCAATCAGCCCCAGCATTTT. This gives the protein CAWSEQGIGNQPQHF.

The CDR3 loop is CASSSRASGRSSYEQYF. The CDR3 nucleotides are TGTGCCAGCAGCTCTAGAGCTAGCGGCCGGAGCTCCTACGAGCAGTACTTC. The chain uses TRBV7-8 and TRBJ2-5; 7 bases agree with TRBD2. The J call may be wrong; the DNA end is better matched by TRBJ2-7. The CDR3 loop spans 17 amino acids. Per the germline V gene, CDR1 is SGHVS and CDR2 is FQNEAQ.

V is TRBV14 and J is TRBJ2-7, with 11 positions matching TRBD1. Losses at the gene ends were 4 bases for V and 7 bases for J; bases not matched to a gene: 15. This CDR3 has 17 residues. The germline gives CDR1 SGHDN, CDR2 FVKESK. DNA of the CDR3: TGTGCCAGCAGCCCCTGGACAGGGGGCGGTGAGTCGTTTGAGCAGTACTTC. It translates to CASSPWTGGGESFEQYF. The full variable domain, its missing parts supplied by reference TRBV14 and TRBJ2-7, is EAGVTQFPSHSVIEKGQTVTLRCDPISGHDNLYWYRRVMGKEIKFLLHFVKESKQDESGMPNNRFLAERTGGTYSTLKVQPAELEDSGVYFCASSPWTGGGESFEQYFGPGTRLTVT.

This chain joins TRBV19 and TRBJ1-2, with D possibly TRBD1 on 5 matching bases. The CDR3 has 14 amino acids. Deletions cut 7 bases from V and 5 bases from J, with 17 bases between. The germline V gene has CDR1 LNHDA and CDR2 SQIVND (reference sequence). The CDR3 DNA sequence: TGTGCCAGTAATTTCGGTCGACAGAGATATGGCTACACCTTC. Translation gives CASNFGRQRYGYTF.

In this sample, this clone is medium-sized. The V call is TRBV6-6, the J call TRBJ1-5; D is possibly TRBD1 (5 bases). Per germline, CDR1 MNHNY and CDR2 SVGAGI (reference sequence). Trimming stripped 2 bases from V and 4 bases from J, with 12 bases between. The CDR3 totals 15 residues. The CDR3 is CASSYVPGKNQPQHF. Here the CDR3 DNA reads TGTGCCAGCAGTTACGTTCCAGGGAAAAATCAGCCCCAGCATTTT.

The chain carries TRBV28 and TRBJ1-5; TRBD1 aligns across 11 bases. The CDR3 runs to 16 residues. Trimming removed 5 bases from V and 7 bases from J; junction bases left unmatched: 10. Per germline, CDR1 MDHEN and CDR2 SYDVKM. CDR3: CASSTTGQGARQPQHF. As DNA, the CDR3 is TGTGCCAGCAGTACTACCGGACAGGGGGCACGACAGCCCCAGCATTTT.

The rearrangement links TRBV6-5 to TRBJ2-2, with D possibly TRBD2 on 5 matching bases. Germline CDR1 MNHEY, CDR2 SVGAGI. The V gene lost 6 bases and the J gene lost 5 bases, with 16 bases spanning the gap. The CDR3 length is 15 residues. Written as DNA, the CDR3 is TGTGCCAGCAGGGTGAGACCGGGGAAAACCGGGGAGCTGTTTTTT. Translated, it gives CASRVRPGKTGELFF.

The rearrangement joins TRBV7-2 to TRBJ1-2; perhaps TRBD1 as D (5 bases). V lost 5 bases to trimming and J lost 6 bases, with 19 bases between them. The germline V gene has CDR1 SGHTA and CDR2 FQGNSA. The length of the CDR3 is 15 residues. The CDR3 bases are TGTGCCAGCAGCCAAGATAGCATACGGGGGGATGGCTACACCTTC. Encoded protein: CASSQDSIRGDGYTF.

The table lists this clone with a few counts. The J gene is TRBJ2-5, the V gene TRBV30; 12 bases agree with TRBD2. The CDR3 covers 16 residues. V shed 4 bases, J shed 3 bases, and the junction held 9 bases outside the gene matches. Germline V gives CDR1 GTSNPN, CDR2 SVGIG (reference sequence). CDR3 nucleotide sequence: TGTGCCTGGATACGGCCCGGACTAGCGGGAAAAGAGACCCAGTACTTC. Its translation: CAWIRPGLAGKETQYF.

This clone was observed a handful of times. The chain employs TRBV5-4 and TRBJ2-7, with 11 bases lining up with TRBD1. The CDR3 consists of 14 residues. Looked up from germline, CDR1 is SGHNT and CDR2 is YYREEE (reference sequence). V gave up 4 bases and J gave up 4 bases; unmatched junction bases: 4. In DNA, the CDR3 is TGTGCCAGCAGCCGGGACAGGGGGAGGTACGAGCAGTACTTC. It encodes CASSRDRGRYEQYF.

The rearrangement links TRBV7-6 to TRBJ2-1, with 12 positions matching TRBD2. The CDR3 extends over 21 amino acids. V lost 7 bases to trimming and J lost 2 bases; unmatched junction nucleotides: 21. Germline V lookup: CDR1 SGHVS, CDR2 FNYEAQ. The CDR3 nucleotides read TGTGCCAGCAACGTCGGGGCGGGACGGCCTTCTAGCGGGAGGGCCTACAATGAGCAGTTCTTC. The encoded protein is CASNVGAGRPSSGRAYNEQFF.

This chain links TRBV18 with TRBJ2-6, with D perhaps TRBD1 (5 bases). CDR3 length: 15 residues. Trimming cost V 4 bases and J 4 bases, with 11 bases left between them. The germline gives CDR1 KGHSH, CDR2 LQKENI. The CDR3 region has the DNA TGTGCCAGCTCACTTACACAGGCGGGGGCCAACGTCCTGACTTTC. Translated: CASSLTQAGANVLTF.

This chain uses TRBV9 with TRBJ2-7; 10 bases match TRBD2. The CDR3 totals 15 residues. Trimming took 3 bases from V and 4 from J; bases not matched to a gene: 7. Germline V gene lookup returns CDR1 SGDLS and CDR2 YYNGEE. CDR3 DNA sequence: TGTGCCAGCAGCGCTTCTAGCGGGAGCGGGTACGAGCAGTACTTC. Its translation: CASSASSGSGYEQYF.

This clone has only one observation. This chain connects TRBV15 to TRBJ2-5; TRBD1 matches at 11 bases. Germline values: CDR1 LNHNV, CDR2 YYDKDF (reference sequence). V lost 3 bases to trimming and J lost 2 bases; unmatched junction nucleotides: 5. The CDR3 consists of 16 residues. The CDR3 loop reads CATSRGGTGGQETQYF. CDR3 sequence (DNA): TGTGCCACCAGCAGGGGCGGGACAGGGGGACAAGAGACCCAGTACTTC.

The J gene is TRBJ2-5, the V gene TRBV14; 14 bases fit TRBD2. With 6 bases clipped from V and 3 bases from J, the junction kept 12 bases outside the gene matches. Germline lookup yields CDR1 SGHDN and CDR2 FVKESK. This CDR3 is 18 amino acids long. The CDR3 reads CASSHLTGTSGSKETQYF. The CDR3, as DNA: TGTGCCAGCAGTCACCTTACCGGGACTAGCGGGAGTAAAGAGACCCAGTACTTC.

Details on this clone: It is likely a read error, because the conserved phenylalanine at the end of the CDR3 is missing. The limits of the CDR3 on the DNA are not certain, so only TCRdb's listed CDR3 is given. The chain employs TRBV21-1 and TRBJ2-7; the table assigns TRBD2, which was not confirmed against the DNA. TRBV21-1 is a listed pseudogene. The CDR3 is 12 residues long, counting both termini. CDR3 protein: CASSRDSSAYWY.

The J gene is TRBJ2-1, the V gene TRBV30, with D maybe TRBD1 (5 bases). The V and J ends lost 7 bases and 7 bases respectively, with 14 bases between them. The CDR3 totals 12 residues. Germline assignment: CDR1 GTSNPN and CDR2 SVGIG (reference sequence). The CDR3 nucleotides read TGTGCCTCCCAGGGCCTTTCTAATGAGCAGTTCTTC. Translation: CASQGLSNEQFF.